This T cell receptor beta chain was sequenced during a study of T-cell memory formation after mild COVID-19. Study-wide results and limits: Mainly in CM and EM were contracting CD4+ clones; CD8+ were in EMRA.

With respect to this clonotype: Its antigen remains unidentified.

TCRdb re-derived calls from the 5' RACE reads in MiXCR, one entry per CDR3 protein. This sample has 400,000 to 450,000 distinct CDR3 sequences; approximately 19% occur once, and the top ten carry roughly a fifth. Sequenced material: PBMCs or a T cell subset sorted from them (not recorded which). The sequence came from a man between 18 and 35 years old who had mild COVID-19 (a few samples of this study predate the infection). Cell type and time point are not known.

The CDR3 here is CASSEGYYNSPLHF. The CDR3 DNA reads as TGTGCCAGCTCGGAGGGCTACTATAATTCACCCCTCCACTTT. The gene calls are TRBV27 and TRBJ1-6, with D uncertain. Trimming left V 8 bases short and J 3 bases short, with 11 bases between. The CDR3 is 14 amino acids. The germline V gene has CDR1 MNHEY and CDR2 SMNVEV (reference sequence).